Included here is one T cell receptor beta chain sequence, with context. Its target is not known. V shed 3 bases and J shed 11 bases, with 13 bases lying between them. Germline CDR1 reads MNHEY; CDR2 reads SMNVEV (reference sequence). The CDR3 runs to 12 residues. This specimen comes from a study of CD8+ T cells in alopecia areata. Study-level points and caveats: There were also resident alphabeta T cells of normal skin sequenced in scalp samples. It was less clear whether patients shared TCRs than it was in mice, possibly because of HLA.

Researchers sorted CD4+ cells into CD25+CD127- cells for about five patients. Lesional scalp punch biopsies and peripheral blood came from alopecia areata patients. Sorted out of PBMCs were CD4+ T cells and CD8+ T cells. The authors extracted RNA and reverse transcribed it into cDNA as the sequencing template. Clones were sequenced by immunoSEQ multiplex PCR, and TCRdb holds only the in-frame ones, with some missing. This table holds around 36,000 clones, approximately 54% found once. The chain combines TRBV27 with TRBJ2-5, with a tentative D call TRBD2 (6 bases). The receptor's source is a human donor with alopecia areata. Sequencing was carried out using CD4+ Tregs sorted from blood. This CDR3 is CASSFRTGEQYF. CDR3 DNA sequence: TGTGCCAGCAGTTTTCGGACGGGGGAGCAGTACTTC.